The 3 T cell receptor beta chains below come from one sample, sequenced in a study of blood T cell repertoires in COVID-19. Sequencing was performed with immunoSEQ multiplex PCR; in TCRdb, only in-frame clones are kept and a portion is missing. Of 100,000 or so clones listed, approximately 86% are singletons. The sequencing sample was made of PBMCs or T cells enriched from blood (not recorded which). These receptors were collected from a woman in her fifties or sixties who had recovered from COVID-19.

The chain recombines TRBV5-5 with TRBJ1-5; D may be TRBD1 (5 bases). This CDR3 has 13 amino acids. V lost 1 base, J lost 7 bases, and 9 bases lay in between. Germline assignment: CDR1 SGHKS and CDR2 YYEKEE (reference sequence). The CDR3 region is CASSLLGGQPQHF. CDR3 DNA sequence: TGTGCCAGCAGCTTGTTGGGGGGGCAGCCCCAGCATTTT.

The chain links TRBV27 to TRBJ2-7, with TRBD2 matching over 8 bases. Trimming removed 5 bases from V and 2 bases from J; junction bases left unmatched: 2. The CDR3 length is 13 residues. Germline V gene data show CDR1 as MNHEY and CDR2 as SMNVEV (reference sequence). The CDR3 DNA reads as TGTGCCAGCAGTCCGGGACTAGCCTACGAGCAGTACTTC. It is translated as CASSPGLAYEQYF.

This CDR3 is CATSSGGRYNEQFF. The CDR3 DNA sequence: TGTGCCACCTCTAGCGGGGGGCGCTACAATGAGCAGTTCTTC. The rearrangement joins TRBV28 to TRBJ2-1; 11 bases are shared with TRBD2. Germline loops: CDR1 MDHEN, CDR2 SYDVKM. The V and J ends lost 10 bases and 3 bases, in that order; junction bases with no gene match: 5. The CDR3 sequence is 14 residues long.